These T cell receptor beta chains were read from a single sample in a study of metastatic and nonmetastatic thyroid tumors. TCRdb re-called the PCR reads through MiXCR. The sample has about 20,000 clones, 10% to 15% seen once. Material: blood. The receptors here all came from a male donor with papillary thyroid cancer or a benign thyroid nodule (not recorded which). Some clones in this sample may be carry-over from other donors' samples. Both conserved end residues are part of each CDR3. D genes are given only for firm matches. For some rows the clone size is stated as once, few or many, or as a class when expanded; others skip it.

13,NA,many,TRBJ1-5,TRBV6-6,CASSYGGNQPQHF,TGTGCCAGCAGTTATGGAGGGAATCAGCCCCAGCATTTT
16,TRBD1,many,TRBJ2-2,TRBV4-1,CASSQLGTGDTGELFF,TGCGCCAGCAGCCAGTTAGGGACAGGGGACACCGGGGAGCTGTTTTTT
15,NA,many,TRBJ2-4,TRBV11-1,CASSPGVGSQNIQYF,TGTGCCAGCAGCCCGGGGGTCGGGTCCCAAAACATTCAGTACTTC
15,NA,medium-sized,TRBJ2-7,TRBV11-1,CASSLAPGRTYEQYF,TGTGCCAGCAGCTTAGCGCCAGGCCGGACCTACGAGCAGTACTTC
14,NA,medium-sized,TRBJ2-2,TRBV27,CASSLMGSTGELFF,TGTGCCAGCAGTTTAATGGGGTCTACCGGGGAGCTGTTTTTT
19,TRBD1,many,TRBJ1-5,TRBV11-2,CASTRGGTGDLWSNQPQHF,TGTGCCAGCACCCGGGGCGGGACAGGGGACTTATGGAGCAATCAGCCCCAGCATTTT
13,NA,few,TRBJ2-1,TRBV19,CASRQVGGNEQFF,TGTGCCAGTCGCCAGGTCGGTGGGAATGAGCAGTTCTTC
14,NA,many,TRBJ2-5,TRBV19,CASTHSIREETQYF,TGTGCCAGTACCCATTCCATAAGGGAAGAGACCCAGTACTTC
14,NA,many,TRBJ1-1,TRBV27,CAGSLLGLNTEAFF,TGTGCCGGCAGTTTATTAGGTCTGAACACTGAAGCTTTCTTT
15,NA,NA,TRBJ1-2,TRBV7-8,CASSANGRANYGYTF,TGTGCCAGCAGCGCTAACGGACGGGCTAACTATGGCTACACCTTC
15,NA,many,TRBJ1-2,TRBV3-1,CASSQSGGANYGYTF,TGTGCCAGCAGCCAAAGCGGGGGAGCCAACTATGGCTACACCTTC
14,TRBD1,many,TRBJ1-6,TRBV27,CASKPLTGDSPLHF,TGTGCCAGCAAACCTTTGACAGGGGATTCACCCCTCCACTTT
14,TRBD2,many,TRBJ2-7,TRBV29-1,CSVIRGGSSYEQYF,TGCAGCGTTATCCGCGGGGGGAGTAGTTACGAGCAGTACTTC
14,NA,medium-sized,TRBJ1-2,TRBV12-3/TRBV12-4,CASSFSGIMDGYTF,TGTGCCAGCAGTTTTTCAGGGATTATGGATGGCTACACCTTC
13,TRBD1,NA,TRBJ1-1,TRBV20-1,CSAVDRGRTEAFF,TGCAGTGCCGTCGACAGGGGGCGAACTGAAGCTTTCTTT
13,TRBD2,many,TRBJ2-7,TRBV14,CASSPAGKYEQYF,TGTGCCAGCAGCCCAGCGGGGAAGTACGAGCAGTACTTC
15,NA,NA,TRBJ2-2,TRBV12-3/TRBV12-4,CASSLGGAGTGELFF,TGTGCCAGCAGTTTGGGGGGCGCGGGCACCGGGGAGCTGTTTTTT
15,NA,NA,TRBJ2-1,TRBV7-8,CASSSFARPFNEQFF,TGTGCCAGCAGCTCCTTTGCGAGACCTTTCAATGAGCAGTTCTTC